This T cell receptor beta chain was observed in a study of molecular identifiers for immune sequencing clone quantification. In TCRdb, the PCR reads were re-called with MiXCR into one record per CDR3 protein. The sample yields about 8,300 distinct CDR3 sequences, approximately 31% seen once. By frequency in the sample, this clonotype is medium-sized. Naive CD8 T cells were sorted, and the gate applied was CD8+CD4-CCR7+CD45RA+. This CDR3 has 14 residues. Germline V gene sequence: CDR1 LNHDA, CDR2 SQIVND (reference sequence). Trimming shortened V by 5 bases and J by 2 bases, and 13 bases separated the two germline ends.

The sequencing sample was made of naive CD8+ T cells from blood, with Jurkat cell RNA spiked in. Subset given: FACS-sorted CD8+CD4-CCR7+CD45RA+ naive T cells. The receptor was derived from a human donor in good health. Some libraries in this study had Jurkat cell RNA spiked in. The chain joins TRBV19 to TRBJ2-7, with D perhaps assigned TRBD1 or TRBD2 (5 bases each). CDR3 loop: CASSLGPDAYEQYF. CDR3 DNA: TGTGCCAGTAGTTTGGGACCGGACGCCTACGAGCAGTACTTC.